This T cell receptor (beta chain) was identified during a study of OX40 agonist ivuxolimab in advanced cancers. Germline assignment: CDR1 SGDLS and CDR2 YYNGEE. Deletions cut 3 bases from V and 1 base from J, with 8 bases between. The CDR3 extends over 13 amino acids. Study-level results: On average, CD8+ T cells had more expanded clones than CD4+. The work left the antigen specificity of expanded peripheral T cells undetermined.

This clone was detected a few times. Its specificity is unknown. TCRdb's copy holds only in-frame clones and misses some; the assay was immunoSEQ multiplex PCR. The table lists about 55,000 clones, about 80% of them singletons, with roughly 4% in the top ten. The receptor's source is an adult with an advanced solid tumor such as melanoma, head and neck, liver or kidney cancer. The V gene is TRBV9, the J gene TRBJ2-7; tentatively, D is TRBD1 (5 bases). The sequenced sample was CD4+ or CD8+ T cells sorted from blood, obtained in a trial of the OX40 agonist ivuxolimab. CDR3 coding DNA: TGTGCCAGCAGCGAACAGGAGTCCTACGAGCAGTACTTC. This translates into CASSEQESYEQYF.